The 30 T cell receptor beta chains given below trace back to one sample, sequenced in a study of T cells in Graves' hyperthyroidism and ophthalmopathy. RNA transcripts provided the source from which TCR beta CDR3 regions were amplified. During a first-round RT-PCR of the TCR CDR3, the HTBI primer set was used. TCRdb itself ran the multiplex PCR reads through MiXCR, one entry per CDR3 protein. The table records roughly 650,000 distinct CDR3 sequences, approximately 15% of them present only once. The specimen sequenced was blood. These receptor sequences come from a woman aged 40 to 50 with Graves' ophthalmopathy.

This clonotype was seen only a few times. This chain connects TRBV12-3 or TRBV12-4 to TRBJ1-1; D ambiguous. This CDR3 is built from 14 residues. Trimming removed 8 bases at V and 6 bases at J, with 19 bases between. The CDR3 region is CASLTATAPAEAFF. The CDR3 nucleotides are TGTGCCAGCCTTACGGCCACTGCGCCGGCTGAAGCTTTCTTT.

This clonotype occurred a few times. The gene calls are TRBV5-1 and TRBJ2-1; D call uncertain. Germline CDR1 is SGHRS and CDR2 is YFSETQ. There are 15 residues in the CDR3. V lost 0 bases and J lost 4, with 11 bases in between. The CDR3 sequence is CASSLELPPYNEQFF. The CDR3 region has the DNA TGCGCCAGCAGCTTGGAACTTCCTCCTTACAATGAGCAGTTCTTC.

This clonotype was detected ten times or more. The rearrangement links TRBV6-5 to TRBJ2-5, with D possibly matching TRBD1 (7 bases). The CDR3 spans 14 residues. Germline lookup yields CDR1 MNHEY and CDR2 SVGAGI. Deletions cut 2 bases from V and 1 base from J, with 8 bases between. The CDR3 sequence is CASSYQGGQETQYF. The CDR3 coding sequence is TGTGCCAGCAGTTACCAGGGGGGCCAAGAGACCCAGTACTTC.

A note on this clonotype: Since a much larger clone is just one base distant, this may be a read error. This rearrangement joins TRBV12-3 or TRBV12-4 to TRBJ2-1, with TRBD2 matching over 7 bases. CDR3 length equals 13 residues. With 10 bases clipped from V and 4 bases from J, the junction kept 7 bases outside the gene matches. The CDR3 DNA is TGTGCCAACAGGAGCGGGGAGTACAATGAGCAGTTCTTC. This codes for CANRSGEYNEQFF.

This clonotype has a count of ten or more. The chain is built from TRBV30 and TRBJ2-1, with TRBD1 matching 10 bases. The CDR3 is 13 residues long. Germline trimming cut 5 bases from V and 5 bases from J; bases unmatched to any gene: 3. Per the germline V gene, CDR1 is GTSNPN and CDR2 is SVGIG (reference sequence). Here the CDR3 reads CAWGTGADNEQFF. In DNA, the CDR3 is TGTGCCTGGGGGACAGGGGCGGACAATGAGCAGTTCTTC. The full variable domain, with the rest looked up from reference TRBV30 and TRBJ2-1, is SQTIHQWPATLVQPVGSPLSLECTVEGTSNPNLYWYRQAAGRGLQLLFYSVGIGQISSEVPQNLSASRPQDRQFILSSKKLLLSDSGFYLCAWGTGADNEQFFGPGTRLTVL.

The chain employs TRBV10-1 and TRBJ2-3, with D possibly being TRBD1 (5 bases). Per germline, CDR1 WNHNN and CDR2 SYGVQD (reference sequence). With 2 bases removed from V and 2 bases from J, the gap between germline ends came to 8 bases. This CDR3 is 14 amino acids long. CDR3 in amino acids: CASSEVQATDTQYF. CDR3 in DNA: TGCGCCAGCAGTGAGGTACAGGCCACAGATACGCAGTATTTT.

This clonotype was picked up one time. The V gene is TRBV2, the J gene TRBJ1-5; D call uncertain. Germline lookup yields CDR1 SNHLY and CDR2 FYNNEI. This CDR3 contains 15 residues. Trimming removed 7 bases at V and 1 base at J, with 14 bases between. This CDR3 is CASTYSSLSNQPQHF. The CDR3 coding sequence is TGTGCCAGCACCTACAGCTCTTTGAGCAATCAGCCCCAGCATTTT. Full variable domain (missing parts from reference TRBV2 and TRBJ1-5): EPEVTQTPSHQVTQMGQEVILRCVPISNHLYFYWYRQILGQKVEFLVSFYNNEISEKSEIFDDQFSVERPDGSNFTLKIRSTKLEDSAMYFCASTYSSLSNQPQHFGDGTRLSIL.

This clonotype came up many times. DNA for the CDR3: TGTGCCAGCAGTCCTGGACTAGCGGGAGGGGTGACAGATACGCAGTATTTT. This translates into CASSPGLAGGVTDTQYF. The chain couples TRBV3-1 to TRBJ2-3; 15 nucleotides agree with TRBD2. The V and J ends lost 6 bases and 3 bases, in that order; junction bases with no gene match: 7. The CDR3 consists of 17 residues. CDR1 and CDR2 (germline): LGHDT, YNNKEL (reference sequence).

V and J are TRBV7-9 and TRBJ2-3; D is ambiguous. Germline V CDR1 and CDR2: SEHNR, FQNEAQ (reference sequence). V lost 5 bases, J lost 6 bases, and 15 bases lay in between. This CDR3 region has 14 residues. The chain's CDR3 is CASSAREFSDTQYF. The DNA for the CDR3 is TGTGCCAGCAGCGCCCGCGAGTTTTCGGATACGCAGTATTTT.

The chain joins TRBV28 to TRBJ2-7; 10 bases fit TRBD1. This CDR3 is built from 15 residues. CDR1 and CDR2 (germline): MDHEN, SYDVKM. V lost 6 bases and J lost 0; bases outside the gene matches: 5. Written as DNA, the CDR3 is TGTGCCAGCAGACCGGGACAGGGGTTCTCCTACGAGCAGTACTTC. It encodes CASRPGQGFSYEQYF.

This chain joins TRBV2 and TRBJ2-7, with TRBD1 as a possible D gene (5 bases). Trimming removed 6 bases from V and 0 bases from J, with 15 bases in between. The CDR3 extends over 15 amino acids. CDR1 is SNHLY and CDR2 is FYNNEI in the germline V gene. The CDR3 sequence is CASRGLRKSSYEQYF. CDR3 bases: TGTGCCAGCAGGGGGCTCAGGAAGAGCTCCTACGAGCAGTACTTC.

This clonotype has more than one count but fewer than ten. The chain employs TRBV13 and TRBJ1-3; 11 bases are a match to TRBD1. The CDR3 runs 15 residues. The J segment lost 2 bases and the V segment lost 4 bases, leaving 1 base of the junction unmatched. CDR1 is PRHDT and CDR2 is FYEKMQ in the germline V gene (reference sequence). CDR3 region: CASSSDRGPGNTIYF. In nucleotides, the CDR3 is TGTGCCAGCAGCTCGGACAGGGGGCCTGGAAACACCATATATTTT.

Here the CDR3 DNA reads TGTGCCAGCAGTTTAGAGTCTAGGGCCGGGGAGCTGTTTTTT. This encodes CASSLESRAGELFF. The chain combines TRBV28 with TRBJ2-2; unclear D gene. CDR1 and CDR2 from the germline V gene are MDHEN and SYDVKM. V was cut by 2 bases and J by 6 bases, with 10 bases left in between. The CDR3 sequence is 14 residues long.

This clonotype was detected many times. V gene TRBV2 combines with J gene TRBJ2-3; D possibly corresponds to TRBD2 (6 bases). Deletions cut 4 bases from V and 2 bases from J, with 13 bases between. The germline V gene has CDR1 SNHLY and CDR2 FYNNEI. The CDR3 has 15 residues. CDR3 sequence reads: CASSVGAGLTDTQYF. The CDR3, as DNA: TGTGCCAGCAGTGTGGGAGCGGGCCTCACAGATACGCAGTATTTT.

This clonotype was recorded at least ten times. An end of the junction does not agree with germline; a read error may underlie this. The chain carries TRBV6-1 and TRBJ2-3, with D possibly TRBD2 on 6 matching bases. Germline assignment: CDR1 MNHNS and CDR2 SASEGT. CDR3 length: 17 amino acids. The CDR3 coding sequence is TGTGCCAGCAGCGAAGCCCTTAGCGGAGACCCCGCAGATACGCAGTATTTT. It is translated as CASSEALSGDPADTQYF.

This clonotype was counted only a few times. The chain links TRBV7-2 to TRBJ2-3, with 9 positions matching TRBD2. CDR1 and CDR2 (germline): SGHTA, FQGNSA. This CDR3 comprises 17 residues. Unmatched junction bases numbered 11, after V lost 4 bases and J lost 3 bases. The CDR3 loop is CASSSSQISGRTDTQYF. The CDR3 DNA follows: TGTGCCAGCAGCTCCTCTCAAATTAGCGGGAGAACAGATACGCAGTATTTT. Based on the CDR3 plus reference TRBV7-2 and TRBJ2-3, the full variable domain is GAGVSQSPSNKVTEKGKDVELRCDPISGHTALYWYRQSLGQGLEFLIYFQGNSAPDKSGLPSDRFSAERTGGSVSTLTIQRTQQEDSAVYLCASSSSQISGRTDTQYFGPGTRLTVL.

This clonotype occurred a few times. The chain couples TRBV2 to TRBJ1-5; TRBD1 matches 8 bases. V lost 6 bases to trimming and J lost 5 bases; unmatched junction nucleotides: 9. This CDR3 has 15 residues. The germline V gene has CDR1 SNHLY and CDR2 FYNNEI. The CDR3 protein is CASRSAGTGDQPQHF. DNA for the CDR3: TGTGCCAGCAGATCCGCCGGGACAGGAGATCAGCCCCAGCATTTT.

This clonotype was counted at least ten times. The rearrangement joins TRBV20-1 to TRBJ2-1, with a tentative D call TRBD1 (6 bases). Between the trimmed V and J ends, which lost 1 base and 5 bases, there was a span of 12 bases. Germline CDR1 reads DFQATT; CDR2 reads SNEGSKA (reference sequence). The CDR3 consists of 14 residues. For the CDR3, the DNA is TGCAGTGCTAGAGTAGTCGGGACAAACAATGAGCAGTTCTTC. Translating it yields CSARVVGTNNEQFF.

The gene calls are TRBV20-1 and TRBJ2-1, with a weak D call TRBD1 (6 bases). CDR1 is DFQATT, CDR2 SNEGSKA, per germline (reference sequence). There are 13 residues in the CDR3. With 5 bases removed from V and 5 bases from J, the gap between germline ends came to 13 bases. The CDR3 is CSAPPAGDNEQFF. The CDR3 DNA reads as TGCAGTGCTCCACCTGCAGGGGACAATGAGCAGTTCTTC.

This clonotype was counted many times. The chain carries TRBV12-3 or TRBV12-4 and TRBJ2-2; 11 bases fit TRBD2. V dropped 6 bases and J dropped 7; count of bases not matched to a gene: 4. This CDR3 has 14 amino acids. CDR3 in amino acids: CASRRLAGSGELFF. CDR3 coding DNA: TGTGCCAGCAGAAGACTAGCGGGAAGCGGGGAGCTGTTTTTT.

This clonotype was seen only a few times. The chain employs TRBV27 and TRBJ1-6, with TRBD1 matching over 7 bases. The V gene end was trimmed by 8 bases and the J gene end by 8 bases; junction bases not matched to a gene: 6. CDR3 length: 13 amino acids. Germline lookup yields CDR1 MNHEY and CDR2 SMNVEV (reference sequence). The CDR3 protein is CASHRQGDSPLHF. The CDR3 DNA sequence: TGTGCCAGCCACCGACAGGGCGATTCACCCCTCCACTTT.

This clonotype was found a few times. One junction end disagrees with the germline gene, perhaps due to a read error. This chain's CDR3 is CASRVDRGVNRPQHF. The CDR3 region has the DNA TGTGCCAGCAGAGTGGACAGGGGTGTAAATCGGCCCCAGCATTTT. V gene TRBV6-1 combines with J gene TRBJ1-5; TRBD1 aligns across 9 bases. CDR3 length: 15 amino acids. CDR1 MNHNS and CDR2 SASEGT come from the germline V gene.

A few counts support this clonotype. This may come from a read error, since a much larger clone is one base off. The rearrangement uses TRBV27 and TRBJ2-3, with TRBD1 matching 8 bases. Germline V CDR1 and CDR2: MNHEY, SMNVEV (reference sequence). This CDR3 comprises 15 residues. The trim removed 3 bases at V and 4 bases at J, leaving 6 bases unmatched. CDR3 loop: CASSFGRGHADTQYF. CDR3 coding DNA: TGTGCCAGCAGTTTCGGCAGGGGGCACGCAGATACGCAGTATTTT.

The rearrangement joins TRBV20-1 to TRBJ2-5; D is uncertain. Germline CDR1 reads DFQATT; CDR2 reads SNEGSKA (reference sequence). The length of the CDR3 is 14 residues. The V end was cut by 8 bases, the J end by 5 bases, with 21 bases between. The CDR3 bases are TGCAGTCTCCCGCCACCGTATTCGAGGGAGACCCAGTACTTC. Residues: CSLPPPYSRETQYF.

The chain couples TRBV6-6 to TRBJ1-6; D possibly corresponds to TRBD1 (5 bases). Trimming cost V 0 bases and J 9 bases, with 21 bases left between them. Germline V gene sequence: CDR1 MNHNY, CDR2 SVGAGI (reference sequence). The CDR3 contains 18 residues. This chain's CDR3 is CASSYSRAGPIGGSPLHF. The CDR3, as DNA: TGTGCCAGCAGTTACTCGAGGGCAGGTCCGATTGGGGGTTCACCCCTCCACTTT.

This chain connects TRBV27 to TRBJ2-3; 8 nucleotides match TRBD1. Germline V gives CDR1 MNHEY, CDR2 SMNVEV (reference sequence). Trimming cost V 2 bases and J 3 bases; bases outside gene matches: 16. This CDR3 is 19 amino acids long. DNA of the CDR3: TGTGCCAGCAGTTTAGTCAATCCTCTAACCCAGGGGGCAACAGATACGCAGTATTTT. Amino acid sequence: CASSLVNPLTQGATDTQYF.

The V and J genes are TRBV20-1 and TRBJ2-1; TRBD2 matches at 11 bases. Trimming removed 6 bases from V and 4 bases from J; junction bases left unmatched: 8. The CDR3 loop spans 15 amino acids. Per germline, CDR1 DFQATT and CDR2 SNEGSKA (reference sequence). In DNA, the CDR3 is TGCAGTGCGCCAGGGACTAGCGGAATTTACAATGAGCAGTTCTTC. The encoded protein is CSAPGTSGIYNEQFF.

The chain carries TRBV5-1 and TRBJ2-3; D perhaps matches TRBD1 (5 bases). CDR3 length equals 13 residues. Between the trimmed V and J ends, which lost 5 bases and 3 bases, there was a span of 10 bases. In germline, CDR1 is SGHRS, CDR2 YFSETQ. CDR3 protein: CASRDTNTDTQYF. For the CDR3, the DNA is TGCGCCAGCAGGGACACAAATACAGATACGCAGTATTTT.

The V and J genes are TRBV2 and TRBJ2-5; 7 nucleotides align to TRBD1. Germline V CDR1 and CDR2: SNHLY, FYNNEI. The length of the CDR3 is 11 residues. CDR3 bases: TGTGCAACAGGGGCCCAAGAGACCCAGTACTTC. Its protein is CATGAQETQYF. Together with reference TRBV2 and TRBJ2-5, the CDR3 gives the full variable domain: EPEVTQTPSHQVTQMGQEVILRCVPISNHLYFYWYRQILGQKVEFLVSFYNNEISEKSEIFDDQFSVERPDGSNFTLKIRSTKLEDSAMYFCATGAQETQYFGPGTRLLVL.

The sample holds a few counts of this clonotype. The chain links TRBV20-1 to TRBJ1-1, with TRBD1 as a possible D gene (5 bases). This CDR3 is 14 amino acids long. CDR1 is DFQATT and CDR2 is SNEGSKA in the germline V gene (reference sequence). Between the trimmed V and J ends, which lost 0 bases and 3 bases, there was a span of 11 bases. CDR3 region: CSARDGVGDTEAFF. The CDR3 nucleotides are TGCAGTGCTAGAGACGGGGTGGGGGACACTGAAGCTTTCTTT.